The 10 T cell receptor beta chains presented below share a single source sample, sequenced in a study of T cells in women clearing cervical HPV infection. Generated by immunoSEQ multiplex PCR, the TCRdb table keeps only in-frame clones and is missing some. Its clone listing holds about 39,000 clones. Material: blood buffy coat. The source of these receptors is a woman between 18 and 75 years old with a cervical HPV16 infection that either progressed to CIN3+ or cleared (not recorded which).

CDR3 DNA, as far as it was read: TGTGCCAGCAGCTTAGGGCGGGAGGGCCTTGAG. The encoded protein is CASSLGREGLE. The CDR3 in full is CASSLGREGLEQFF. This sequence joins TRBV13 and TRBJ2-1, with 9 bases lining up with TRBD2. The read terminates 3 residues before the CDR3 end, so the remaining end is supplied by the germline J gene. This CDR3 contains 14 residues. Germline values: CDR1 PRHDT, CDR2 FYEKMQ (reference sequence). The V and J ends lost 0 bases and 9 bases, in that order; junction bases with no gene match: 3.

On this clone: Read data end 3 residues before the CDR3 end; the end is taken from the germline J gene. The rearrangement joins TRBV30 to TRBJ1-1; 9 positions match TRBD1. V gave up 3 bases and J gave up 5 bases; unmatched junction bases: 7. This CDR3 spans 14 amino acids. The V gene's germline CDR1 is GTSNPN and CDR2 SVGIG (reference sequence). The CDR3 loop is CAWRGQGKGTEAFF. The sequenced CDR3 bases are TGTGCCTGGAGGGGACAGGGCAAGGGGACTGAA.

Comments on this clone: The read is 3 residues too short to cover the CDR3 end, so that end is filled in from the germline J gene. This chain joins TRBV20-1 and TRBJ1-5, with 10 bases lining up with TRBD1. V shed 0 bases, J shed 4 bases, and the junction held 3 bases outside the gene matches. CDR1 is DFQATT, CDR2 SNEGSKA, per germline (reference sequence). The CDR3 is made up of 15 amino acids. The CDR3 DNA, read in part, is TGCAGTGCTAGAGAGGGACAGGGGAGTAATCAGCCC. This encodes CSAREGQGSNQP. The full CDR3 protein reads CSAREGQGSNQPQHF.

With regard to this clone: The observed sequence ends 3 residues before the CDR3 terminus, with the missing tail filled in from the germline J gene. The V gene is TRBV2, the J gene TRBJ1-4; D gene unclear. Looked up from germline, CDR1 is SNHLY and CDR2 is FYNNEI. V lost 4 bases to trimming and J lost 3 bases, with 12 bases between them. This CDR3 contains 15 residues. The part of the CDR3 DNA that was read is TGTGCCAGCAGTGGGGTGAAGGGCGCTAATGAAAAA. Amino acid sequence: CASSGVKGANEK. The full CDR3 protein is CASSGVKGANEKLFF.

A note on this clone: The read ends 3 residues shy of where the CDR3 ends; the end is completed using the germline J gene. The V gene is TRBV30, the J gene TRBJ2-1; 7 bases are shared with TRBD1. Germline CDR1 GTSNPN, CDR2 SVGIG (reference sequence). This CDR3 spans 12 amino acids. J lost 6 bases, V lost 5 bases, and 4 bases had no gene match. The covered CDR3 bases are TGTGCCTGGGGACAGGCGATCAATGAG. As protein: CAWGQAINE. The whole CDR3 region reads CAWGQAINEQFF.

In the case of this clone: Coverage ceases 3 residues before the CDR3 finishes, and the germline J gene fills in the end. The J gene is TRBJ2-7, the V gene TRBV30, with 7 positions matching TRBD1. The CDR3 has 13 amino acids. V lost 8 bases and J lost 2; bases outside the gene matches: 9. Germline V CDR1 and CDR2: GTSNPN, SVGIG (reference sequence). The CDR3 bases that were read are TGTGCCATCTCCAGGGACAGCCCCTACGAG. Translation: CAISRDSPYE. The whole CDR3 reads CAISRDSPYEQYF.

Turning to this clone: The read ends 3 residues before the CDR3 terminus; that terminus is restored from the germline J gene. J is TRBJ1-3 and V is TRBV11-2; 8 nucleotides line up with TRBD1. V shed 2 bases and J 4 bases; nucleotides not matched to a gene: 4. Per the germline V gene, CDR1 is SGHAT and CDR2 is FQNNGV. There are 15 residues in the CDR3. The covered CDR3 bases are TGTGCCAGCAGCTTATCGGGACAGGCAGGAAACACC. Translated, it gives CASSLSGQAGNT. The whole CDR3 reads CASSLSGQAGNTIYF. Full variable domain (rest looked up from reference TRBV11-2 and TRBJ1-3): EAGVAQSPRYKIIEKRQSVAFWCNPISGHATLYWYQQILGQGPKLLIQFQNNGVVDDSQLPKDRFSAERLKGVDSTLKIQPAKLEDSAVYLCASSLSGQAGNTIYFGEGSWLTVV.

The CDR3 DNA, read in part, is TGCGCCAGCAGCCAAGGACCCACAGGGACATACCAAGAGACC. It specifies CASSQGPTGTYQET. The CDR3 reads in full as CASSQGPTGTYQETQYF. The chain employs TRBV4-1 and TRBJ2-5; TRBD1 is a possible D gene (6 bases). The CDR3 is cut off 3 residues early in the read; its end comes from the germline J gene. The germline CDR1 and CDR2 sequences are MGHRA and YSYEKL. The CDR3 has 17 residues. V was trimmed by 1 base and J by 0 bases, leaving 15 bases between them.

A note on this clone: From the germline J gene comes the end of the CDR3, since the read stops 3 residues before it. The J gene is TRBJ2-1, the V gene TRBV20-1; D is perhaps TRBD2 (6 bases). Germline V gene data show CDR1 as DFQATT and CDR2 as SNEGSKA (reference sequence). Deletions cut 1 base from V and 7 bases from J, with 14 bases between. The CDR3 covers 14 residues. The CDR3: CSARARTGGNEQFF. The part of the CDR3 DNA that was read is TGCAGTGCTAGAGCTCGGACTGGAGGGAATGAG.

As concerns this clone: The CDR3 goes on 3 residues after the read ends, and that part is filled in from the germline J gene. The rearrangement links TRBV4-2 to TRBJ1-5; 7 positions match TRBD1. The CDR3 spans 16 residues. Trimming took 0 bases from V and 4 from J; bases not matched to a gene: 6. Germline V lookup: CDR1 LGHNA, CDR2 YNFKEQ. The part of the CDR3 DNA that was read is TGTGCCAGCAGCCAAGAGAAGGGGGCTCGGAATCAGCCC. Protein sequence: CASSQEKGARNQP. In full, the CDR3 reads CASSQEKGARNQPQHF.